This entry features one T cell receptor beta chain sequence. Its recognized antigen is unknown. Qualities for individual bases were not recorded, and no much larger clone is one base off. The entry originates in a study of follicular helper T cells after annual influenza vaccination (dated by TCRdb to about 2017). About the investigation overall: Blood was collected on days 0, 7 and 28 after each seasonal influenza vaccination. One week after vaccination, a second recruited cohort of 12 subjects (Table S1) displayed a similar ICOS+CD38+ cTfh response. The 2013-2014 samples were cryopreserved, while the 2015 samples were processed right after collection. To study recall of cTfh clones, some subjects were followed across successive annual vaccinations spanning the 2013-2014, 2014-2015 and 2015-2016 seasons. Multi-year samples were available for six subjects, with four spanning two vaccination seasons and two spanning three seasons.

Read against the paper, the sample's time point label means: 2015-2016 season, pre-vaccination. TCRB sequencing was used to follow sorted CD4 subsets from the blood of adults before and after they were given the seasonal inactivated influenza vaccine (Fluvarix). To be eligible, subjects had to live in the community and must not have received influenza vaccine in the previous 6 months. Reasons for exclusion included contraindications to influenza vaccine, substance abuse, HIV/AIDS, active malignancy, immunomodulatory medication, and active illness such as respiratory infection. Between roughly 35 and 100 mL of blood was sampled per time point. Circulating Tfh were defined as non-naive CD4+CXCR5+PD-1+ cells and sorted into ICOS+CD38+ and ICOS-CD38- fractions. Ficoll-Paque PLUS or SepMate separation was used to isolate PBMC. Before DNA extraction, cell subsets were sorted from PBMC on a BD FACS Aria.

V is pruned by 1 base and J by 5 bases, leaving 17 bases of the junction without a gene match. Looking up the germline V gene yields CDR1 SGHTA and CDR2 FQGNSA. Taken from cysteine to phenylalanine, the CDR3 has 19 residues. The retained sequence is limited to the CDR3, 57 bases, with the frame set at the first base. The receptor library was made with the immunoSEQ multiplex PCR assay. Adaptive Biotechnologies carried out TCRB amplification, library preparation, sequencing and preliminary bioinformatics at Survey level resolution. For TCRB sequencing, genomic DNA from the sorted cTfh populations was amplified by multiplex PCR. The original methods were these. In R, clonality was calculated as 1 minus the normalized Shannon entropy, and the Gini index was computed using the R package ineq. Overlap score was the summed counts of shared sequences divided by total counts of all sequences in both compared samples. Shared-clonotype significance used Fisher's exact test assuming a theoretical repertoire of 10^7 TCRB sequences. Entries here come from immuneACCESS through TCRdb and include only in-frame sequences with V and J called. Some clones fail to appear in such tables; in the studies checked, an unresolved V gene covers under half of the shortfall, and the cause of the remainder is unknown. The V and J calls and the clone size are those of that table, but D and trimming were determined from the DNA. This sample is represented by fewer than 11,000 clones; over 70% of them were singletons. Less than 4.5% of the sample goes to the ten largest clones.

Broad study findings and their caveats: Day 7 ICOS+CD38+ clones were most often found later in ICOS-CD38- cTfh, suggesting that subset may serve as a memory reservoir. ICOS+CD38+ cTfh clonality correlated with the frequency of that population, and its change correlated with the change in circulating plasmablast frequency. Productive TCRB sequences were recovered from only 10-20% of analyzed cells, so rare clonotypes could not be sampled. With successive annual vaccinations, a recurrent oligoclonal ICOS+CD38+ cTfh response was recalled, and this response contained tetramer and AIM influenza-specific clonotypes.

The clonotype comes from an adult who received the influenza vaccine. The chain was built from TRBV7-2 and TRBJ2-5; 9 nucleotides in the junction match TRBD1. Specimen: CXCR5+ CD38- circulating T follicular helper cells from blood, collected on the day of influenza vaccination. The cell subset or site label here, explained by the study, means: circulating Tfh, non-naive CD4+CXCR5+PD-1+ (ICOS+CD38+ or ICOS-CD38-). The CDR3 protein: CASSLGADRGSQWKETQYF. The DNA sequence is TGTGCCAGCAGCTTAGGGGCGGACAGGGGTTCTCAATGGAAGGAGACCCAGTACTTC. With the portions outside the CDR3 filled from the reference TRBV7-2 and TRBJ2-5 genes, the complete variable region becomes GAGVSQSPSNKVTEKGKDVELRCDPISGHTALYWYRQSLGQGLEFLIYFQGNSAPDKSGLPSDRFSAERTGGSVSTLTIQRTQQEDSAVYLCASSLGADRGSQWKETQYFGPGTRLLVL.